This T cell receptor beta chain is from a study of OX40 agonist ivuxolimab in advanced cancers. Study-level background: Enrollees could have had prior anti-PD-1, anti-PD-L1 or anti-CTLA-4 therapy, which 40% had received.

V was pared by 0 bases and J by 1 base, with 12 bases between. The CDR3 contains 16 residues. The V gene's germline CDR1 is LGHNA and CDR2 YNFKEQ. Generated by immunoSEQ multiplex PCR, the TCRdb table keeps only in-frame clones and is missing some. The sample yields around 66,000 clones, 75% to 90% seen once. The TCR comes from an adult with an advanced solid tumor such as melanoma, head and neck, liver or kidney cancer. V gene TRBV4-2 combines with J gene TRBJ1-2; D may be TRBD1 (5 bases). Sequenced here: CD4+ or CD8+ T cells sorted from blood, sampled in a trial of the OX40 agonist ivuxolimab. CDR3 in DNA: TGTGCCAGCAGCCAAGATGGCCAGGGTGATAACTATGGCTACACCTTC. It specifies CASSQDGQGDNYGYTF.